This T cell receptor (beta chain) emerged from a study of beta chain features in type 1 diabetes. As for the study in general: Sorted cells, roughly 98,000,000 in number, were examined across all samples. Study-level points and caveats: Type 1 diabetes patients had fewer VDJ junction insertions and more deletions. Across all four CD4+ subsets, people with type 1 diabetes showed modestly shorter TCRB CDR3s. Sampled from patients, naive, central memory and Treg TCRB repertoires appeared more similar than those sampled from healthy donors.

All of the isolated RNA was reverse transcribed, so expressed TCRB transcripts were sequenced. Produced via immunoSEQ multiplex PCR; TCRdb's table is partial and in-frame only. Of 640,000 or so clones in the sample, about 14% were seen once. Concerning this clone itself: Antigen specificity is unknown.

The CDR3 runs 12 residues. V lost 7 bases to trimming and J lost 0 bases, with 6 bases between them. The germline V gene encodes CDR1 LGHNT and CDR2 FRNRAP. This receptor was obtained from a man younger than 35 with type 1 diabetes. Sequenced: naive CD4+ T cells from blood. The genes are TRBV12-5 and TRBJ1-1; D is undetermined. The CDR3 region has the DNA TGTGCTAGTGCTGAGGTGAACACTGAAGCTTTCTTT. Translation gives CASAEVNTEAFF. Supplemented by reference TRBV12-5 and TRBJ1-1, the full variable domain reads DARVTQTPRHKVTEMGQEVTMRCQPILGHNTVFWYRQTMMQGLELLAYFRNRAPLDDSGMPKDRFSAEMPDATLATLKIQPSEPRDSAVYFCASAEVNTEAFFGQGTRLTVV.